This T cell receptor beta chain was recovered during a study of OX40 agonist ivuxolimab in advanced cancers. As for the study in general: Head and neck, renal cell, melanoma or hepatocellular carcinoma were the cancers that dose-escalation patients had. General study findings and limits: Fewer expanded clones were found on average in CD4+ than in CD8+ T cells. Expanded peripheral T-cell antigen specificity went undetermined. Clonal expansion among partial responders at 0.1-3.0 mg/kg ranked near the lowest.

Note on this clone: Its antigen remains unknown.

Germline lookup yields CDR1 SGHVS and CDR2 FNYEAQ. The CDR3 contains 15 residues. V gave up 0 bases and J gave up 2 bases, with 11 bases separating them. TCRdb's table, derived via immunoSEQ multiplex PCR, lists solely in-frame clones and lacks some. The table shows approximately 40,000 clones, with around 90% occurring only once. Source: CD4+ or CD8+ T cells sorted from blood, taken in a trial of the OX40 agonist ivuxolimab. The V call is TRBV7-6, the J call TRBJ2-7; tentatively, D is TRBD1 or TRBD2 (5 bases each). The receptor was isolated from an adult with an advanced solid tumor such as melanoma, head and neck, liver or kidney cancer. CDR3 loop: CASSLAVGATYEQYF. CDR3 DNA: TGTGCCAGCAGCTTAGCCGTCGGGGCCACCTACGAGCAGTACTTC.